One sample yielded the 30 T cell receptor beta chains listed below, sequenced in a study of CD8 T cells in Susac syndrome. A quantity of about 0.5 to 1 ug RNA underwent reverse transcription using random hexamers. TCRdb passed the immunoSEQ multiplex PCR reads through MiXCR, listing each CDR3 protein once. The sample has about 47,000 distinct CDR3 sequences, nearly 95% seen once. Sample: CD8+ T cells from PBMCs. All receptors come from a human donor in good health.

This clonotype was seen only once. This sequence joins TRBV4-3 and TRBJ2-3; 10 bases agree with TRBD2. CDR1 and CDR2 from the germline V gene are LGHNA and YSLEER. V dropped 7 bases and J dropped 0; count of bases not matched to a gene: 19. The CDR3 spans 20 residues. CDR3 bases: TGCGCCAGCAACCGAGTGTACGGGCTAGCGGGAGAAAAAAGCACAGATACGCAGTATTTT. Encoded protein: CASNRVYGLAGEKSTDTQYF.

This chain uses TRBV12-3 or TRBV12-4 with TRBJ2-3; possibly TRBD1 for D (6 bases). With 3 bases removed from V and 1 base from J, the gap between germline ends came to 14 bases. This CDR3 has 16 residues. This chain's CDR3 is CASSFGPAGGTDTQYF. Here the CDR3 DNA reads TGTGCCAGCAGTTTTGGCCCAGCAGGGGGCACAGATACGCAGTATTTT.

This clonotype was recorded a few times. The rearrangement uses TRBV12-3 or TRBV12-4 and TRBJ2-7, with unresolved D. V lost 0 bases, J lost 2 bases, and 5 bases lay in between. There are 13 residues in the CDR3. The CDR3 sequence: CASSLALTYEQYF. In nucleotides, the CDR3 is TGTGCCAGCAGTTTAGCCCTGACCTACGAGCAGTACTTC.

This chain joins TRBV3-1 and TRBJ2-3, with D uncertain. V was cut by 6 bases and J by 0 bases, with 4 bases left in between. The CDR3 consists of 12 residues. Germline-derived CDR1 and CDR2 are LGHDT and YNNKEL (reference sequence). DNA of the CDR3: TGTGCCAGCAGGGGTAGCACAGATACGCAGTATTTT. Its translation: CASRGSTDTQYF.

CDR3 bases: TGTGCCTGGAGTCGGACAGGCATGAACACTGAAGCTTTCTTT. Encoded protein: CAWSRTGMNTEAFF. This chain links TRBV30 with TRBJ1-1; 7 bases agree with TRBD1. CDR1 and CDR2 from the germline V gene are GTSNPN and SVGIG (reference sequence). CDR3 length: 14 amino acids. Unmatched junction bases numbered 3, after V lost 2 bases and J lost 0 bases.

This clonotype was found a few times. CDR3 in DNA: TGCAGCGTTGCCGAGCGACGGAGTTTCGAGCAGTACTTC. Its translation is CSVAERRSFEQYF. This chain uses TRBV29-1 with TRBJ2-7; D ambiguous. Trimming took off 4 bases at V and 6 bases at J, with 16 bases between the two ends. Germline V lookup: CDR1 SQVTM, CDR2 ANQGSEA. The CDR3 has 13 residues.

The chain uses TRBV5-6 and TRBJ2-7, with D uncertain. The V end lost 2 bases, the J end lost 6 bases, and 9 bases lay between the germline ends. This CDR3 has 12 amino acids. Germline assignment: CDR1 SGHDT and CDR2 YYEEEE. CDR3 nucleotide sequence: TGTGCCAGCAGCTTAGGCGAGGCCGAGCAGTACTTC. It translates to CASSLGEAEQYF.

V gene TRBV20-1 combines with J gene TRBJ1-1, with 9 bases matching TRBD1. The CDR3 extends over 16 amino acids. CDR1 and CDR2 from the germline V gene are DFQATT and SNEGSKA (reference sequence). V lost 1 base to trimming and J lost 0 bases; unmatched junction nucleotides: 6. In nucleotides, the CDR3 is TGCAGTGCTAGAGTATGGGGACAGGGAATGAACACTGAAGCTTTCTTT. It is translated as CSARVWGQGMNTEAFF.

The rearrangement joins TRBV2 to TRBJ1-1; 7 bases map to TRBD1. The CDR3 totals 15 residues. The V gene's germline CDR1 is SNHLY and CDR2 FYNNEI. V lost 6 bases to trimming and J lost 4 bases; unmatched junction nucleotides: 11. CDR3 sequence: CASRRDSPGVTEAFF. The CDR3 DNA reads TGTGCCAGCAGACGGGACAGCCCTGGAGTCACTGAAGCTTTCTTT.

The chain has TRBV28 and TRBJ2-2; no definite D call. This CDR3 is 17 amino acids long. Trimming removed 3 bases at V and 0 bases at J, with 14 bases between. The germline V gene encodes CDR1 MDHEN and CDR2 SYDVKM. The DNA of the CDR3 is TGTGCCAGCAGTTTTGCCCCTCGGGTCGCGAACACCGGGGAGCTGTTTTTT. Translating gives CASSFAPRVANTGELFF.

CDR3 in amino acids: CASSLGPTGEQYF. In DNA, the CDR3 is TGTGCCAGCAGTCTCGGACCGACTGGTGAGCAGTACTTC. V and J are TRBV27 and TRBJ2-7; unclear D gene. The CDR3 runs to 13 residues. Germline CDR1 and CDR2: MNHEY and SMNVEV (reference sequence). V lost 5 bases to trimming and J lost 7 bases, with 15 bases between them.

The CDR3 spells CASSVSGQGHNEQFF. CDR3 nucleotides: TGTGCCAGCAGCGTATCGGGACAGGGGCACAATGAGCAGTTCTTC. The J gene is TRBJ2-1, the V gene TRBV9; TRBD1 agrees at 10 bases. Germline trimming cut 1 base from V and 5 bases from J; bases unmatched to any gene: 3. Germline CDR1 reads SGDLS; CDR2 reads YYNGEE. This CDR3 region has 15 residues.

The chain joins TRBV27 to TRBJ2-1; 7 bases match TRBD1. V trimming: 6 bases; J trimming: 2 bases; junction bases outside the gene matches: 7. Germline V CDR1 and CDR2: MNHEY, SMNVEV (reference sequence). This CDR3 contains 15 residues. This CDR3 is CASSVDRDTYNEQFF. As DNA, the CDR3 is TGTGCCAGCAGCGTAGACAGGGATACCTACAATGAGCAGTTCTTC.

The chain combines TRBV3-1 with TRBJ2-1; D is undetermined. V was trimmed by 4 bases and J by 8 bases, leaving 15 bases between them. Germline lookup yields CDR1 LGHDT and CDR2 YNNKEL (reference sequence). The CDR3 has 14 residues. Here the CDR3 DNA reads TGTGCCAGCAGCCGCCGGACCCTCAGCGATGAGCAGTTCTTC. This translates into CASSRRTLSDEQFF.

V gene TRBV6-6 combines with J gene TRBJ1-1, with no clear D. CDR1 is MNHNY and CDR2 is SVGAGI in the germline V gene (reference sequence). The CDR3 spans 13 residues. Trimming cost V 6 bases and J 1 base, with 9 bases left between them. The CDR3 protein is CASSSLENTEAFF. CDR3 sequence (DNA): TGTGCCAGCAGCTCCCTGGAGAACACTGAAGCTTTCTTT.

This clonotype was seen only once. J is TRBJ1-1 and V is TRBV13; D unclear. Per germline, CDR1 PRHDT and CDR2 FYEKMQ (reference sequence). This CDR3 is 14 amino acids long. Trimming left V 5 bases short and J 1 base short, with 11 bases between. The CDR3 sequence is CASSPPVGNTEAFF. CDR3 DNA: TGTGCCAGCAGCCCTCCTGTAGGGAACACTGAAGCTTTCTTT.

A single count supports this clonotype. The chain recombines TRBV10-2 with TRBJ1-2; D is unclear. This CDR3 has 13 residues. The germline V and J ends were trimmed by 2 bases and 7 bases, with 11 bases remaining between them. The germline V gene encodes CDR1 WSHSY and CDR2 SAAADI. CDR3 loop: CASSEPPAVGYTF. CDR3 coding DNA: TGCGCCAGCAGTGAGCCCCCCGCGGTTGGCTACACCTTC.

The chain joins TRBV7-9 to TRBJ2-5, with D unresolved. V was pared by 5 bases and J by 6 bases, with 22 bases between. The CDR3 contains 16 residues. Germline values: CDR1 SEHNR, CDR2 FQNEAQ (reference sequence). In DNA form, the CDR3 reads TGTGCCAGCAGCCCCTGGTCCCTTTATGACTCGAAGACCCAGTACTTC. It translates to CASSPWSLYDSKTQYF.

The chain links TRBV10-3 to TRBJ2-1; 11 nucleotides match TRBD1. V was pared by 6 bases and J by 8 bases, with 6 bases of the junction left unmatched. The CDR3 totals 14 residues. Germline V lookup: CDR1 ENHRY, CDR2 SYGVKD. CDR3 sequence reads: CAIRGTGGMYEQFF. The CDR3 DNA reads as TGTGCCATCAGGGGGACAGGGGGGATGTATGAGCAGTTCTTC.

This rearrangement joins TRBV4-1 to TRBJ2-7, with unresolved D. Trimming shortened V by 4 bases and J by 5 bases, and 18 bases separated the two germline ends. Germline V gene sequence: CDR1 MGHRA, CDR2 YSYEKL. The CDR3 is 15 residues long. The CDR3 here is CASSLMPDGGNEQYF. The CDR3, as DNA: TGCGCCAGCAGCCTTATGCCGGACGGTGGGAACGAGCAGTACTTC.

The V call is TRBV5-4, the J call TRBJ2-7, with TRBD2 identical over 13 bases. The CDR3 contains 16 residues. Germline V CDR1 and CDR2: SGHNT, YYREEE (reference sequence). Trimming at V came to 4 bases and at J to 0 bases, leaving 4 bases not matched to a gene. The CDR3 sequence is CASSPGLAGPSYEQYF. The CDR3, as DNA: TGTGCCAGCAGCCCGGGACTAGCGGGGCCCTCCTACGAGCAGTACTTC.

V usage is TRBV7-9 and J usage is TRBJ1-2, with D possibly TRBD1 on 5 matching bases. Trimming took 2 bases from V and 5 from J, leaving 12 bases between them. The CDR3 runs to 14 residues. CDR1 and CDR2 from the germline V gene are SEHNR and FQNEAQ (reference sequence). The CDR3 loop is CASSLSGTNYGYTF. DNA of the CDR3: TGTGCCAGCAGCTTATCTGGGACGAATTATGGCTACACCTTC.

As regards this clonotype: The junction departs from germline at one end; a sequencing error may be responsible. V and J are TRBV6-5 and TRBJ2-2; tentative D call: TRBD2 (5 bases). CDR1 is MNHEY, CDR2 SVGAGI, per germline. This CDR3 comprises 13 residues. The CDR3 spells CASTFLAPGEPFF. Written as DNA, the CDR3 is TGTGCCAGCACTTTTCTAGCACCCGGGGAGCCGTTTTTT.

This clonotype was picked up a small number of times. The gene calls are TRBV30 and TRBJ2-3, with 11 nucleotides matching TRBD2. The J segment lost 4 bases and the V segment lost 0 bases, leaving 12 bases of the junction unmatched. The germline V gene has CDR1 GTSNPN and CDR2 SVGIG (reference sequence). This CDR3 spans 18 amino acids. CDR3 protein: CAWSVSERLAGGPDTQYF. DNA of the CDR3: TGTGCCTGGAGTGTAAGCGAACGGCTAGCGGGGGGACCAGATACGCAGTATTTT.

The V gene is TRBV5-1, the J gene TRBJ1-1; D is uncertain. The germline V and J ends were trimmed by 0 bases and 0 bases, with 6 bases remaining between them. CDR1 SGHRS and CDR2 YFSETQ come from the germline V gene. This CDR3 has 14 residues. CDR3 coding DNA: TGCGCCAGCAGCTTGGAGGAACTGAACACTGAAGCTTTCTTT. Encoded protein: CASSLEELNTEAFF.

This clonotype has just a few counts. The rearrangement links TRBV7-9 to TRBJ2-2; 10 bases align to TRBD2. J was trimmed by 7 bases and V by 4 bases; bases with no gene match: 9. CDR3 size: 16 residues. Germline-derived CDR1 and CDR2 are SEHNR and FQNEAQ (reference sequence). The CDR3, as DNA: TGTGCCAGCAGCTCGACTAGCGGGTCAATAGGCGGGGAGCTGTTTTTT. It is translated as CASSSTSGSIGGELFF.

The CDR3 region is CASSIGRSEEFF. CDR3 nucleotide sequence: TGTGCCAGTAGTATTGGAAGGTCCGAGGAGTTCTTC. The chain uses TRBV19 and TRBJ2-1; no firm D call. V gave up 3 bases and J gave up 14 bases, with 14 bases separating them. This CDR3 contains 12 residues. Germline V gene data show CDR1 as LNHDA and CDR2 as SQIVND (reference sequence). The full variable domain, completed using reference TRBV19 and TRBJ2-1, is DGGITQSPKYLFRKEGQNVTLSCEQNLNHDAMYWYRQDPGQGLRLIYYSQIVNDFQKGDIAEGYSVSREKKESFPLTVTSAQKNPTAFYLCASSIGRSEEFFGPGTRLTVL.

The genes are TRBV9 and TRBJ2-1, with 8 bases that match TRBD1. Germline values: CDR1 SGDLS, CDR2 YYNGEE. The CDR3 extends over 15 amino acids. The V gene end was trimmed by 4 bases and the J gene end by 3 bases; junction bases not matched to a gene: 6. In DNA form, the CDR3 reads TGTGCCAGCAGCCCTCTGGACAGGGTCTACAATGAGCAGTTCTTC. It translates to CASSPLDRVYNEQFF. Complete variable domain (other parts from reference TRBV9 and TRBJ2-1): DSGVTQTPKHLITATGQRVTLRCSPRSGDLSVYWYQQSLDQGLQFLIQYYNGEERAKGNILERFSAQQFPDLHSELNLSSLELGDSALYFCASSPLDRVYNEQFFGPGTRLTVL.

The chain is built from TRBV7-9 and TRBJ1-1; 7 positions match TRBD1. Germline loops: CDR1 SEHNR, CDR2 FQNEAQ (reference sequence). Unmatched junction bases numbered 22, after V lost 5 bases and J lost 10 bases. The CDR3 extends over 17 amino acids. CDR3 sequence: CASSSRDSTLPDQGAFF. CDR3 DNA sequence: TGTGCCAGCAGCAGCCGGGACAGTACCCTTCCCGATCAGGGAGCTTTCTTT.

V gene TRBV12-5 combines with J gene TRBJ1-1; 8 positions agree with TRBD1. The CDR3 loop spans 14 amino acids. Trimming took 4 bases from V and 5 from J; bases not matched to a gene: 6. Germline V gene sequence: CDR1 LGHNT, CDR2 FRNRAP. CDR3 sequence (DNA): TGTGCTAGTGGTTGGGCGACAGGGGTGACTGAAGCTTTCTTT. Protein: CASGWATGVTEAFF.